The next 16 T cell receptor beta chains were all read from a single sample in a study of cytomegalovirus exposure and HLA in healthy donors. The PCR ran on 60 Vbeta and 13 Jbeta primers. Sequencing used immunoSEQ multiplex PCR; TCRdb keeps in-frame clones, though not all of them. The sample has roughly 130,000 clones, 60% to 80% seen once. Specimen: PBMCs. These receptors all stem from a young man in good health and CMV-seronegative.

V usage is TRBV30 and J usage is TRBJ1-2; D is undetermined. This CDR3 contains 12 residues. CDR1 is GTSNPN and CDR2 is SVGIG in the germline V gene (reference sequence). V was cut by 1 base and J by 6 bases, with 9 bases left in between. CDR3 sequence (DNA): TGTGCCTGGAGTGGTAACATGGATGGCTACACCTTC. As protein: CAWSGNMDGYTF. Full variable domain (remainder filled in from reference TRBV30 and TRBJ1-2): SQTIHQWPATLVQPVGSPLSLECTVEGTSNPNLYWYRQAAGRGLQLLFYSVGIGQISSEVPQNLSASRPQDRQFILSSKKLLLSDSGFYLCAWSGNMDGYTFGSGTRLTVV.

The chain is built from TRBV7-8 and TRBJ2-2; TRBD2 might be the D (5 bases). The CDR3 has 13 amino acids. The V and J ends lost 1 base and 6 bases respectively, with 6 bases between them. Germline V gene lookup returns CDR1 SGHVS and CDR2 FQNEAQ. The CDR3 DNA sequence: TGTGCCAGCAGCTTAGTGGAGGCCGGGGAGCTGTTTTTT. Its translation: CASSLVEAGELFF.

The rearrangement links TRBV7-2 to TRBJ1-2; D gene unclear. The V end lost 2 bases, the J end lost 7 bases, and 5 bases lay between the germline ends. The CDR3 totals 11 residues. CDR1 and CDR2 from the germline V gene are SGHTA and FQGNSA. The CDR3: CASSLLSGYTF. Written as DNA, the CDR3 is TGTGCCAGCAGCTTATTATCTGGCTACACCTTC.

This clone was detected a few times. Its ends do not fully match the called genes, so a read error is possible. CDR3 coding DNA: TGTGCCAGCAGTTACTCGTGGCAGGGGTTACAGTTT. This codes for CASSYSWQGLQF. The V call is TRBV6-6, the J call TRBJ1-3; D is perhaps TRBD1 (6 bases). Germline-derived CDR1 and CDR2 are MNHNY and SVGAGI (reference sequence). This CDR3 spans 12 amino acids.

V usage is TRBV6-6 and J usage is TRBJ1-5; 7 bases are a match to TRBD1. Germline V gene lookup returns CDR1 MNHNY and CDR2 SVGAGI (reference sequence). CDR3 length: 15 amino acids. Trimming took 4 bases from V and 1 from J; bases not matched to a gene: 4. The CDR3 is CASSSRQGSNQPQHF. In DNA, the CDR3 is TGTGCCAGCAGTTCACGACAGGGAAGCAATCAGCCCCAGCATTTT.

The rearrangement uses TRBV5-6 and TRBJ2-7; 12 positions match TRBD2. CDR3 length: 17 residues. Germline lookup yields CDR1 SGHDT and CDR2 YYEEEE. V gave up 2 bases and J gave up 7 bases; unmatched junction bases: 13. Written as DNA, the CDR3 is TGTGCCAGCAGCTTTAGCCCATCTAGCGGGGGGGCCTGGGAGCAGTACTTC. Translated, it gives CASSFSPSSGGAWEQYF.

This chain uses TRBV27 with TRBJ2-7, with D possibly TRBD1 on 6 matching bases. The CDR3 extends over 15 amino acids. Trimming removed 9 bases at V and 4 bases at J, with 22 bases between. CDR1 and CDR2 from the germline V gene are MNHEY and SMNVEV (reference sequence). CDR3 loop: CASSPRRQETYEQYF. The CDR3 coding sequence is TGTGCCAGTTCCCCCCGACGACAGGAGACTTACGAGCAGTACTTC.

This clone appeared a single time. The chain recombines TRBV6-5 with TRBJ1-5; maybe TRBD1 (6 bases). Deletions cut 2 bases from V and 7 bases from J, with 12 bases between. CDR3 length: 14 residues. Germline V gives CDR1 MNHEY, CDR2 SVGAGI. The CDR3 sequence: CASSYRGAWQPQHF. The CDR3 DNA reads TGTGCCAGCAGTTACCGGGGGGCTTGGCAGCCCCAGCATTTT.

The gene calls are TRBV18 and TRBJ1-1; D is unresolved. This CDR3 contains 13 residues. The ends were cut back, 6 bases at V and 1 base at J, with 9 bases in the middle. The germline gives CDR1 KGHSH, CDR2 LQKENI. The CDR3: CASSGERNTEAFF. The CDR3 coding sequence is TGTGCCAGCTCCGGGGAACGGAACACTGAAGCTTTCTTT.

The CDR3 coding sequence is TGCAGCGTGCGGGGGGGAGTGGGCTACGAGCAGTACTTC. Its translation is CSVRGGVGYEQYF. The chain combines TRBV29-1 with TRBJ2-7; 9 nucleotides match TRBD2. The V and J ends lost 6 bases and 3 bases, in that order; junction bases with no gene match: 6. Germline V gives CDR1 SQVTM, CDR2 ANQGSEA. This CDR3 is built from 13 residues.

This rearrangement joins TRBV9 to TRBJ2-1; D tentatively fits TRBD1 or TRBD2 (9 bases each). The CDR3 has 21 amino acids. The V gene lost 3 bases and the J gene lost 2 bases, with 30 bases spanning the gap. Germline V lookup: CDR1 SGDLS, CDR2 YYNGEE. Written as DNA, the CDR3 is TGTGCCAGCAGCGCGATAACAGGGGGCTTTGGCGGGGGGGCCCCCTACAATGAGCAGTTCTTC. Residues: CASSAITGGFGGGAPYNEQFF. Drawing the rest from reference TRBV9 and TRBJ2-1, the complete variable domain is DSGVTQTPKHLITATGQRVTLRCSPRSGDLSVYWYQQSLDQGLQFLIQYYNGEERAKGNILERFSAQQFPDLHSELNLSSLELGDSALYFCASSAITGGFGGGAPYNEQFFGPGTRLTVL.

In this sample, this clone turned up a few times. The chain joins TRBV7-9 to TRBJ1-1; D perhaps matches TRBD1 (6 bases). V was cut by 5 bases and J by 4 bases, with 17 bases left in between. The CDR3 consists of 15 residues. Germline V gene data show CDR1 as SEHNR and CDR2 as FQNEAQ (reference sequence). CDR3 residues: CASSPLPGDITEAFF. CDR3 sequence (DNA): TGTGCCAGCAGCCCACTCCCTGGGGACATCACTGAAGCTTTCTTT.

This clone showed up just a few times. V usage is TRBV4-2 and J usage is TRBJ1-4, with TRBD1 matching over 9 bases. Looked up from germline, CDR1 is LGHNA and CDR2 is YNFKEQ. There are 18 residues in the CDR3. The junction had 7 bases not matched to a gene; V was cut back by 2 bases and J by 0 bases. CDR3: CASSQKQGAVATNEKLFF. DNA of the CDR3: TGTGCCAGCAGCCAAAAACAGGGGGCAGTCGCAACTAATGAAAAACTGTTTTTT.

The chain joins TRBV6-4 to TRBJ2-3, with D tentatively TRBD1 (6 bases). The germline CDR1 and CDR2 sequences are MRHNA and SNTAGT. The CDR3 has 15 amino acids. V lost 4 bases, J lost 0 bases, and 11 bases lay in between. The CDR3 reads CASSVTGISTDTQYF. The CDR3 DNA reads TGTGCCAGCAGTGTCACAGGGATTAGCACAGATACGCAGTATTTT.

This clone was observed a handful of times. CDR3: CASSYMGTGGDQPQHF. The CDR3 coding sequence is TGTGCCAGCAGTTACATGGGGACAGGGGGCGATCAGCCCCAGCATTTT. J is TRBJ1-5 and V is TRBV6-6; 12 bases line up with TRBD1. Losses at the gene ends were 2 bases for V and 5 bases for J; bases not matched to a gene: 4. Germline-derived CDR1 and CDR2 are MNHNY and SVGAGI (reference sequence). The CDR3 is 16 residues long.

V is TRBV11-3 and J is TRBJ2-1, with a possible D match to TRBD1 (5 bases). The CDR3 covers 16 residues. V gave up 5 bases and J gave up 0 bases, with 14 bases separating them. From germline, CDR1 is SGHNT and CDR2 YENEEA. CDR3 DNA: TGTGCCAGCAGCCTCGACAGTTACAGCTCCTACAATGAGCAGTTCTTC. Translating gives CASSLDSYSSYNEQFF.